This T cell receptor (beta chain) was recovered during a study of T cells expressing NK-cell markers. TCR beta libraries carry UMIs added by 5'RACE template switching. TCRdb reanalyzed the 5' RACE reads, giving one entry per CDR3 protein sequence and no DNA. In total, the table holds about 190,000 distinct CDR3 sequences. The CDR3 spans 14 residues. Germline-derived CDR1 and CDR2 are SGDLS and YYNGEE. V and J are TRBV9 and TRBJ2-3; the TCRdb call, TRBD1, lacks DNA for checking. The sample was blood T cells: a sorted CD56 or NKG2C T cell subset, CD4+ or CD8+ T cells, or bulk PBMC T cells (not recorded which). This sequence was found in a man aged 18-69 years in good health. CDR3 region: CASSVGGLADTQYF.